Each of the 10 T cell receptor beta chains below was sequenced from the same sample in a study of T cell responses to AZD1222 COVID-19 vaccine. Profiled with immunoSEQ multiplex PCR; TCRdb holds only in-frame clones, not every one. This repertoire shows around 120,000 clones, 80% to 95% found once; its top ten account for approximately 1.2%. The specimen was peripheral blood, collected 28 days after the second AZD1222 dose. The origin of the receptors is an adult who received the AZD1222 COVID-19 vaccine.

The rearrangement uses TRBV7-3 and TRBJ2-3; possibly TRBD1 or TRBD2 for D (5 bases each). Trimming removed 4 bases from V and 1 base from J, with 9 bases in between. Per germline, CDR1 SGHTA and CDR2 FQGTGA. CDR3 size: 14 residues. CDR3 residues: CASSWGKGTDTQYF. The CDR3 bases are TGTGCCAGCAGCTGGGGGAAAGGCACAGATACGCAGTATTTT.

This clone was seen a single time. V is TRBV14 and J is TRBJ2-2; D is unresolved. This CDR3 has 13 amino acids. Germline CDR1 SGHDN, CDR2 FVKESK. Between the trimmed V and J ends, which lost 0 bases and 3 bases, there was a span of 2 bases. The CDR3 nucleotides read TGTGCCAGCAGCCAAGAGTACACCGGGGAGCTGTTTTTT. This codes for CASSQEYTGELFF.

The rearrangement links TRBV4-2 to TRBJ2-5; a weak D match, TRBD1 (6 bases). V was cut by 3 bases and J by 3 bases, with 17 bases left in between. The CDR3 sequence is 16 residues long. Germline lookup yields CDR1 LGHNA and CDR2 YNFKEQ. The CDR3 DNA is TGTGCCAGCAGCCACATGACTGGACAGCAAAAAGAGACCCAGTACTTC. Its protein is CASSHMTGQQKETQYF.

V usage is TRBV18 and J usage is TRBJ2-3; unclear D gene. CDR1 is KGHSH, CDR2 LQKENI, per germline. The CDR3 spans 14 residues. V was cut by 2 bases and J by 0 bases, with 6 bases left in between. CDR3 protein: CASSPSQSTDTQYF. In nucleotides, the CDR3 is TGTGCCAGCTCACCATCCCAGAGCACAGATACGCAGTATTTT.

The chain is built from TRBV11-2 and TRBJ1-1; D gene uncertain. The CDR3 sequence is 12 residues long. Trimming removed 5 bases at V and 0 bases at J, with 4 bases between. CDR1 SGHAT and CDR2 FQNNGV come from the germline V gene. CDR3 residues: CASSPVNTEAFF. CDR3 nucleotide sequence: TGTGCCAGCAGCCCGGTGAACACTGAAGCTTTCTTT. The whole variable domain, filled in from reference TRBV11-2 and TRBJ1-1, reads EAGVAQSPRYKIIEKRQSVAFWCNPISGHATLYWYQQILGQGPKLLIQFQNNGVVDDSQLPKDRFSAERLKGVDSTLKIQPAKLEDSAVYLCASSPVNTEAFFGQGTRLTVV.

V usage is TRBV28 and J usage is TRBJ1-2; perhaps TRBD1 as D (5 bases). V was shortened by 2 bases and J by 7 bases, with 20 bases between the two germline ends. The CDR3 is made up of 16 amino acids. Germline V lookup: CDR1 MDHEN, CDR2 SYDVKM. CDR3 coding DNA: TGTGCCAGCAGTTTACGGGCAGGGCCTAGGAGTGGTGGCTACACCTTC. Its translation is CASSLRAGPRSGGYTF.

This clone appeared a single time. The V and J genes are TRBV7-9 and TRBJ1-6, with 8 bases lining up with TRBD1. The CDR3 is 15 amino acids. V lost 4 bases and J lost 5; bases outside the gene matches: 4. Germline V lookup: CDR1 SEHNR, CDR2 FQNEAQ (reference sequence). The CDR3 region is CASSWDRINNSPLHF. In DNA, the CDR3 is TGTGCCAGCAGCTGGGACAGGATTAATAATTCACCCCTCCACTTT.

The DNA for the CDR3 is TGTGCCAGCAGCTCTACAGGGGCCCTGGGGGAGCAGTTCTTC. It encodes CASSSTGALGEQFF. The genes are TRBV7-3 and TRBJ2-1; 7 nucleotides match TRBD1. CDR1 and CDR2 from the germline V gene are SGHTA and FQGTGA. After removal of 4 bases from V and 10 bases from J, the junction contained 10 bases not matched to a gene. This CDR3 spans 14 amino acids.

The rearrangement links TRBV5-8 to TRBJ1-1, with D uncertain. Trimming took 4 bases from V and 1 from J, leaving 8 bases between them. This CDR3 has 13 residues. CDR1 and CDR2 (germline): SGHTS, YDEGEE. The CDR3 here is CASSRDANTEAFF. The CDR3 nucleotides read TGTGCCAGCAGCCGGGATGCGAACACTGAAGCTTTCTTT.

The V and J genes are TRBV11-3 and TRBJ1-1; possibly TRBD1 for D (5 bases). Trimming removed 5 bases at V and 6 bases at J, with 25 bases between. This CDR3 is 17 amino acids long. Per the germline V gene, CDR1 is SGHNT and CDR2 is YENEEA. The CDR3 sequence: CASSPLTQSGGIPEAFF. CDR3 DNA sequence: TGTGCCAGCAGCCCCCTCACTCAATCTGGGGGTATACCTGAAGCTTTCTTT.